These T cell receptor beta chains were read from a single sample in a study of shared clonotypes between healthy human individuals. Only in-frame clones appear in the TCRdb table, and some are missing; sequencing was by immunoSEQ multiplex PCR. This sample has roughly 2,000,000 clones, with about 95% found just once. Source material: naive CD8+ T cells sorted from blood. Every receptor here comes from a man aged 18-30 years in good health. CDR3s include the opening cysteine and the closing phenylalanine or tryptophan. Fields, in order: CDR3 protein, CDR3 DNA, J gene, D gene, V gene, clone size. The D gene is left open where the match is weak. The size entry is marked missing in some rows and otherwise reads once, few, many or a size class.

cdr3_aa: CASSQDRLAGVVEQFF
cdr3_nt: TGCGCCAGCAGCCAAGATCGCCTAGCGGGAGTAGTTGAGCAGTTCTTC
j_call: TRBJ2-1
d_call: TRBD2
v_call: TRBV4-3
clone_size: -

cdr3_aa: CASKVGRGYEQYF
cdr3_nt: TGTGCCAGCAAGGTCGGCAGGGGGTACGAGCAGTACTTC
j_call: TRBJ2-7
d_call: TRBD1
v_call: TRBV2
clone_size: -

cdr3_aa: CASSTDRGYSPLHF
cdr3_nt: TGTGCCAGCAGCACCGATAGGGGGTACTCACCCCTCCACTTT
j_call: TRBJ1-6
d_call: -
v_call: TRBV6-5
clone_size: -

cdr3_aa: CASSLTGGAETQYF
cdr3_nt: TGTGCCAGCAGCTTAACAGGGGGCGCAGAGACCCAGTACTTC
j_call: TRBJ2-5
d_call: TRBD1
v_call: TRBV13
clone_size: -

cdr3_aa: CASSSTGHVASF
cdr3_nt: TGTGCCAGCAGTTCTACCGGGCACGTAGCCTCCTTC
j_call: TRBJ1-2
d_call: -
v_call: TRBV27
clone_size: -

cdr3_aa: CASSSDGLGVPRGTGELFF
cdr3_nt: TGTGCCAGCAGCTCGGACGGACTAGGGGTCCCTCGGGGGACCGGGGAGCTGTTTTTT
j_call: TRBJ2-2
d_call: TRBD2
v_call: TRBV7-9
clone_size: -

cdr3_aa: CASSESIGGTDTQYF
cdr3_nt: TGCGCCAGCAGTGAGTCGATAGGAGGGACGGATACGCAGTATTTT
j_call: TRBJ2-3
d_call: -
v_call: TRBV10-1
clone_size: -

cdr3_aa: CAVLGGERNEQYF
cdr3_nt: TGTGCCGTCTTGGGGGGCGAAAGAAACGAGCAGTACTTC
j_call: TRBJ2-7
d_call: -
v_call: TRBV6-6
clone_size: -

cdr3_aa: CASSRNALVPQETQYF
cdr3_nt: TGTGCCAGCAGCCGGAATGCCCTAGTACCCCAAGAGACCCAGTACTTC
j_call: TRBJ2-5
d_call: -
v_call: TRBV5-6
clone_size: -

cdr3_aa: CASSPGTVYEQYF
cdr3_nt: TGTGCCAGCAGCCCCGGGACTGTCTACGAGCAGTACTTC
j_call: TRBJ2-7
d_call: -
v_call: TRBV11-2
clone_size: -

cdr3_aa: CASSLGLAGVSEQYF
cdr3_nt: TGTGCCAGCAGTTTAGGGCTAGCGGGAGTTTCCGAGCAGTACTTC
j_call: TRBJ2-7
d_call: TRBD2
v_call: TRBV27
clone_size: -

cdr3_aa: CASSFIGAGEQYF
cdr3_nt: TGTGCCAGCAGCTTCATAGGGGCGGGCGAGCAGTACTTC
j_call: TRBJ2-7
d_call: -
v_call: TRBV5-6
clone_size: -

cdr3_aa: CASSYLESYGYTF
cdr3_nt: TGTGCCAGCAGTTATCTAGAGAGCTATGGCTACACCTTC
j_call: TRBJ1-2
d_call: -
v_call: TRBV6-6
clone_size: -

cdr3_aa: CASSQVLAGGHEQFF
cdr3_nt: TGCGCCAGCAGCCAAGTTCTAGCGGGGGGGCATGAGCAGTTCTTC
j_call: TRBJ2-1
d_call: TRBD2
v_call: TRBV4-1
clone_size: -

cdr3_aa: CASSWGRGSEAFF
cdr3_nt: TGTGCCAGCAGCTGGGGACGCGGGAGTGAAGCTTTCTTT
j_call: TRBJ1-1
d_call: -
v_call: TRBV14
clone_size: -

cdr3_aa: CASSGVREKSGNTIYF
cdr3_nt: TGTGCCAGCAGTGGTGTCCGAGAAAAGTCCGGAAACACCATATATTTT
j_call: TRBJ1-3
d_call: -
v_call: TRBV28
clone_size: -

cdr3_aa: CASSVRTANTEAFF
cdr3_nt: TGTGCCAGCAGTGTCAGGACAGCGAACACTGAAGCTTTCTTT
j_call: TRBJ1-1
d_call: -
v_call: TRBV28
clone_size: -

cdr3_aa: CASRGNWDEGLGTSNQPQHF
cdr3_nt: TGTGCCAGCAGGGGGAATTGGGATGAGGGTCTGGGGACGAGCAATCAGCCCCAGCATTTT
j_call: TRBJ1-5
d_call: -
v_call: TRBV2
clone_size: -

cdr3_aa: CASSVSYNEQFF
cdr3_nt: TGTGCCAGTTCTGTCTCCTACAATGAGCAGTTCTTC
j_call: TRBJ2-1
d_call: -
v_call: TRBV2
clone_size: -

cdr3_aa: CASSPDSYYGYTF
cdr3_nt: TGTGCCAGCAGCCCGGACAGCTACTATGGCTACACCTTC
j_call: TRBJ1-2
d_call: -
v_call: TRBV27
clone_size: -

cdr3_aa: CASSFSPPAIGSEKLFF
cdr3_nt: TGTGCCAGCAGCTTTAGTCCTCCGGCAATCGGTAGTGAAAAACTGTTTTTT
j_call: TRBJ1-4
d_call: -
v_call: TRBV7-9
clone_size: once